These T cell receptor beta chains were read from a single sample in a study of T cells in Graves' hyperthyroidism and ophthalmopathy. A single record per CDR3 protein comes from TCRdb applying MiXCR to the multiplex PCR reads. The sample includes around 690,000 distinct CDR3 sequences, roughly 17% seen only once; the top ten take 15% to 18%. Input material: blood. These receptors were obtained from a man aged 50 to 60 with Graves' hyperthyroidism. Both conserved end residues are part of each CDR3. The order of the fields is D gene, J gene, clone size, V gene, CDR3 protein, CDR3 DNA. The D gene is left open where the match is weak. Size tells how often a clone was seen (once, few, many) or the class of an expanded clone, and some rows leave it out.

d_gene: TRBD1; j_gene: TRBJ1-1; abundance: few; v_gene: TRBV28; CDR3aa: CASSLEQGVATEAFF; CDR3nt: TGTGCCAGCAGTTTAGAGCAGGGGGTCGCCACTGAAGCTTTCTTT
d_gene: -; j_gene: TRBJ1-3; abundance: -; v_gene: TRBV9; CDR3aa: CASSAGTFSGNTIYF; CDR3nt: TGTGCCAGCAGCGCGGGAACCTTCTCTGGAAACACCATATATTTT
d_gene: TRBD1; j_gene: TRBJ2-5; abundance: many; v_gene: TRBV9; CDR3aa: CASSTGTGEGQYF; CDR3nt: TGTGCCAGCAGCACCGGGACAGGGGAAGGCCAGTACTTC
d_gene: -; j_gene: TRBJ2-5; abundance: -; v_gene: TRBV9; CDR3aa: CASSVDGKGGETQYF; CDR3nt: TGTGCCAGCAGCGTAGATGGGAAGGGTGGAGAGACCCAGTACTTC
d_gene: TRBD2; j_gene: TRBJ2-3; abundance: -; v_gene: TRBV20-1; CDR3aa: CSARDPWGLAGLTDTQYF; CDR3nt: TGCAGTGCTAGAGATCCATGGGGACTAGCGGGACTCACAGATACGCAGTATTTT
d_gene: TRBD1; j_gene: TRBJ2-7; abundance: -; v_gene: TRBV10-3; CDR3aa: CAISAGQGKYEQYF; CDR3nt: TGTGCCATCAGTGCAGGACAGGGGAAATACGAGCAGTACTTC
d_gene: TRBD2; j_gene: TRBJ2-2; abundance: many; v_gene: TRBV10-3; CDR3aa: CAIRTSGRSLTGELFF; CDR3nt: TGTGCCATCAGGACTAGCGGGAGATCGCTCACCGGGGAGCTGTTTTTT
d_gene: -; j_gene: TRBJ2-7; abundance: many; v_gene: TRBV2; CDR3aa: CASRKGPIYEQYF; CDR3nt: TGTGCCAGCAGGAAGGGTCCGATATACGAGCAGTACTTC
d_gene: -; j_gene: TRBJ2-6; abundance: -; v_gene: TRBV29-1; CDR3aa: CSAGSASGANVLTF; CDR3nt: TGCAGCGCTGGTAGTGCCTCTGGGGCCAACGTCCTGACTTTC
d_gene: -; j_gene: TRBJ2-7; abundance: few; v_gene: TRBV27; CDR3aa: CASSVGLSGEQYF; CDR3nt: TGTGCCAGCAGTGTAGGACTGTCGGGCGAGCAGTACTTC
d_gene: -; j_gene: TRBJ2-5; abundance: -; v_gene: TRBV7-6; CDR3aa: CAISYHPDQETQYF; CDR3nt: TGTGCCATCAGCTACCACCCAGACCAAGAGACCCAGTACTTC
d_gene: TRBD1; j_gene: TRBJ2-4; abundance: many; v_gene: TRBV12-3/TRBV12-4; CDR3aa: CASSPGGQNIQYF; CDR3nt: TGTGCCAGCAGTCCAGGGGGCCAAAACATTCAGTACTTC
d_gene: TRBD1; j_gene: TRBJ2-4; abundance: -; v_gene: TRBV28; CDR3aa: CASSLRDREYF; CDR3nt: TGTGCCAGCAGTTTGCGGGACAGGGAGTACTTC
d_gene: -; j_gene: TRBJ2-7; abundance: many; v_gene: TRBV5-1; CDR3aa: CASSLEWGYEQYF; CDR3nt: TGCGCCAGCAGCTTGGAGTGGGGCTACGAGCAGTACTTC
d_gene: -; j_gene: TRBJ2-7; abundance: many; v_gene: TRBV2; CDR3aa: CASSRDPPMQYF; CDR3nt: TGTGCCAGCAGTAGGGACCCGCCTATGCAGTACTTC
d_gene: -; j_gene: TRBJ2-2; abundance: -; v_gene: TRBV5-1; CDR3aa: CASSQQGPGELFF; CDR3nt: TGCGCCAGCAGCCAGCAGGGGCCCGGGGAGCTGTTTTTT
d_gene: TRBD1; j_gene: TRBJ2-3; abundance: many; v_gene: TRBV2; CDR3aa: CASSGGQGSTDTQYF; CDR3nt: TGTGCCAGCAGTGGCGGACAGGGAAGCACAGATACGCAGTATTTT
d_gene: TRBD2; j_gene: TRBJ2-5; abundance: few; v_gene: TRBV3-1; CDR3aa: CASSRGPAGLGETQYF; CDR3nt: TGTGCCAGCAGCCGGGGACCAGCGGGATTGGGAGAGACCCAGTACTTC
d_gene: TRBD1; j_gene: TRBJ2-2; abundance: many; v_gene: TRBV12-3/TRBV12-4; CDR3aa: CASSRQGAGTGELFF; CDR3nt: TGTGCCAGCAGTCGACAGGGGGCGGGCACCGGGGAGCTGTTTTTT